A selection of T cell receptor beta chains follows, all from one sample in a study of blood T cells in healthy people across ages. TCRdb recomputed calls from the 5' RACE reads with MiXCR, one row per CDR3 protein. Of hundreds of thousands of distinct CDR3 sequences listed, under 55% were seen once; the top ten hold around 25%. What was sequenced was blood. Receptors originate from a man older than 75 in good health. Both conserved end residues are part of each CDR3. The order of the fields is V gene, CDR3 protein.

v_call: TRBV10-1
cdr3_aa: CVSSVGRGPHEQYF

v_call: TRBV27
cdr3_aa: CASSTGTGELYEQYF

v_call: TRBV5-1
cdr3_aa: CASMGSGSSYNEQFF

v_call: TRBV7-3
cdr3_aa: CASSYLTGATYNEQFF

v_call: TRBV27
cdr3_aa: CASSRTLTGPSDTQYF

v_call: TRBV5-1
cdr3_aa: CASSLGGQGGVETQYF

v_call: TRBV5-1
cdr3_aa: CASSPGTGVFNEQYF

v_call: TRBV27
cdr3_aa: CASSLRVRGETQYF

v_call: TRBV6-6
cdr3_aa: CASSYSGGAHNEQFF

v_call: TRBV6-2/TRBV6-3
cdr3_aa: CASRVTESSGANVLTF

v_call: TRBV7-9
cdr3_aa: CASSVAGGSYNEQFF

v_call: TRBV7-2
cdr3_aa: CASSSGLAGGNEQFF

v_call: TRBV7-6
cdr3_aa: CASSFGPGSGGIYEQYF

v_call: TRBV20-1
cdr3_aa: CSAIGGQGTYGYTF

v_call: TRBV15
cdr3_aa: CATSRAGPCQFF

v_call: TRBV12-3/TRBV12-4
cdr3_aa: CASGTSGSDEQFF

v_call: TRBV27
cdr3_aa: CASRNQPQHF

v_call: TRBV20-1
cdr3_aa: CSASGGPTGNYGYTF

v_call: TRBV7-9
cdr3_aa: CASSQGGDTEAFF

v_call: TRBV6-2/TRBV6-3
cdr3_aa: CASSYLSGLADSRYEQYF

v_call: TRBV20-1
cdr3_aa: CSPRVVNEQYF

v_call: TRBV20-1
cdr3_aa: CSARVRLGTGGNIQYF

v_call: TRBV7-2
cdr3_aa: CASSLAPGDPYEQYF

v_call: TRBV24-1
cdr3_aa: CATSDRQGNEQFF

v_call: TRBV5-1
cdr3_aa: CASSLEGDYNEQFF

v_call: TRBV6-2/TRBV6-3
cdr3_aa: CASRDRPYGYTF

v_call: TRBV27
cdr3_aa: CASSHGGPATTDTQYF

v_call: TRBV6-5
cdr3_aa: CASSRQGAHNEKLFF

v_call: TRBV20-1
cdr3_aa: CSAKHMEGGLYNEQFF

v_call: TRBV9
cdr3_aa: CASSALGETGGYTF

v_call: TRBV4-3
cdr3_aa: CASSQDFRRGTRDLDYGYTF

v_call: TRBV18
cdr3_aa: CASSIDRSTEAFF

v_call: TRBV20-1
cdr3_aa: CSARPLALTDTQYF

v_call: TRBV6-6
cdr3_aa: CASRPTGDSGANVLTF

v_call: TRBV27
cdr3_aa: CATSPQTGRGYTF

v_call: TRBV7-3
cdr3_aa: CASSLGSQTEQYF

v_call: TRBV7-2
cdr3_aa: CASSLDRGVGETQYF

v_call: TRBV29-1
cdr3_aa: CSVVGMREKLFF

v_call: TRBV20-1
cdr3_aa: CSARGGGNSYEQYF

v_call: TRBV10-3
cdr3_aa: CALSQGGSRGYTF

v_call: TRBV6-5
cdr3_aa: CASSTPMNTEAFF

v_call: TRBV28
cdr3_aa: CASTSTGIGPNQPQHF

v_call: TRBV7-6
cdr3_aa: CANSLRQGGLHGYTF

v_call: TRBV20-1
cdr3_aa: CSAIRDKRTDTQYF

v_call: TRBV20-1
cdr3_aa: CSARDTGRGSYNEQFF

v_call: TRBV29-1
cdr3_aa: CSVEGKPSSPKEAFF

v_call: TRBV11-2
cdr3_aa: CASSTDREETQYF

v_call: TRBV30
cdr3_aa: CAWSPDSYGQPQHF

v_call: TRBV27
cdr3_aa: CASSLLAGVGIEQYF

v_call: TRBV20-1
cdr3_aa: CSAKRPGREAIEQYF

v_call: TRBV9
cdr3_aa: CASSVEQGKETQYF

v_call: TRBV7-2
cdr3_aa: CASSFDRVYGYTF

v_call: TRBV12-3/TRBV12-4
cdr3_aa: CASSLSIYGYTF

v_call: TRBV7-2
cdr3_aa: CASSLVRSGLAYNEQFF

v_call: TRBV7-2
cdr3_aa: CASSLPTLGRGYLYEQYF

v_call: TRBV7-8
cdr3_aa: CASSLIGGGNEQFF